The sequence of this T cell receptor (beta chain) was determined in a study of neurological immune-mediated disorders. The time point is: longitudinal time-point 1 (baseline). Study outcomes and limitations: Patients with HTLV-1-associated myelopathy had the highest level of TCR clonal expansion, whereas patients with multiple sclerosis had the lowest level, falling beneath the level found in healthy controls.

A single record per CDR3 protein comes from TCRdb applying MiXCR to the 5' RACE reads. This table holds tens of thousands of distinct CDR3 sequences, 3% to 3.5% found once. This clonotype occurred many times. The antigen remains unidentified. Germline values: CDR1 SGHRS, CDR2 YFSETQ. V trimming: 4 bases; J trimming: 8 bases; junction bases outside the gene matches: 6. This CDR3 comprises 16 residues. The sequencing sample was made of PBMCs. The origin of this receptor is a woman aged 60-75 years with multiple sclerosis. This chain joins TRBV5-1 and TRBJ2-1, with 16 positions matching TRBD2. In DNA, the CDR3 is TGCGCCAGCAGCGCGGGACTAGCGGGGGGGCGGGATGAGCAGTTCTTC. Encoded protein: CASSAGLAGGRDEQFF.